This TCR beta chain was sequenced in a study of OX40 agonist ivuxolimab in advanced cancers. Study conclusions and caveats: Researchers did not determine the expanded peripheral T cells' antigen specificity. CD4+ and CD8+ blood T cells expanded clonally by week 6 at 0.1 to 3.0 mg/kg.

Clones were read by immunoSEQ multiplex PCR, and TCRdb kept only the in-frame ones, dropping some. The sample shows about 6,200 clones, about 81% of them seen only once. The investigators sampled blood at baseline, at cycle 4 day 1, and at cycle 7 day 1. Turning to this clone: The target antigen is unknown.

The V end lost 2 bases, the J end lost 4 bases, and 12 bases lay between the germline ends. Per germline, CDR1 LGHNA and CDR2 YSLEER. The CDR3 length is 15 residues. This TCR was recovered from an adult with an advanced solid tumor such as melanoma, head and neck, liver or kidney cancer. The starting material was CD4+ or CD8+ T cells sorted from blood, obtained in a trial of the OX40 agonist ivuxolimab. The chain couples TRBV4-3 to TRBJ1-5; TRBD1 might be the D (6 bases). The CDR3 DNA reads TGCGCCAGCAGCCAAAGCAGGGGTAATAATCAGCCCCAGCATTTT. Encoded protein: CASSQSRGNNQPQHF.